This T cell receptor (beta chain) was observed in a study of cytomegalovirus exposure and HLA in healthy donors. Study-level information: The same platform was used for the approximately 120 validation repertoires as for the 666 first-cohort repertoires, as reported in a later analysis.

Trimming removed 4 bases from V and 10 bases from J, with 23 bases in between. This CDR3 is built from 16 residues. Germline loops: CDR1 MNHNY, CDR2 SVGAGI (reference sequence). Generated by immunoSEQ multiplex PCR, the TCRdb table keeps only in-frame clones and is missing some. The top ten hold 1.4% to 1.5% of the sample, which has more than 100,000 clones, 88% seen once. The donors were members of the validation cohort comprising 100 to 150 subjects, separate from the roughly 690-subject first cohort. The source of this sequence is a man aged 25 to 40 in good health and CMV-seronegative. Source material: PBMCs. The gene calls are TRBV6-6 and TRBJ2-1; D may be TRBD1 (6 bases). The CDR3 is CASSSIYRVGLREQFF. The CDR3 DNA reads as TGTGCCAGCAGTTCAATTTACAGGGTTGGACTTCGGGAGCAGTTCTTC.